This T cell receptor (beta chain) was recorded in a study of T-cell memory formation after mild COVID-19. General study points: CD4/CD8 balance held among clones contracting day 15 to 85, and later expanders leaned CD4+.

About this clonotype itself: Its target is unknown.

From the 5' RACE reads, TCRdb called clonotypes with MiXCR, one entry per CDR3 protein. The sample consists of roughly 310,000 distinct CDR3 sequences, 15% to 20% of them appearing once. The CDR3 is made up of 12 amino acids. The ends lost 8 bases at V and 10 bases at J; junction bases unmatched: 9. CDR1 is LGHDT and CDR2 is YNNKEL in the germline V gene (reference sequence). This chain uses TRBV3-1 with TRBJ1-1; 8 nucleotides line up with TRBD1. The source material was PBMCs or a T cell subset sorted from them (not recorded which). The origin of this receptor is a man between 18 and 29 years old who had mild COVID-19 (a few samples of this study predate the infection). Cell type and time point are not known. CDR3 sequence: CASRNQGAGAFF. For the CDR3, the DNA is TGTGCCAGCCGGAATCAGGGGGCAGGAGCTTTCTTT.